The T cell receptor beta chain under discussion was sequenced for a study of naive and memory T cell subsets. Study results and limitations: Possibly reflecting memory cells re-expressing CD45RA, a few larger clonotypes occurred in naive repertoires, especially CD8. Over 95% of naive TCR sequences appeared only once after error correction, unlike memory subsets. TCR counts from RNA may reflect activation-linked expression changes. Gini index rose across naive, CM, EM and EMRA in CD4 and CD8.

From the second PCR step, alpha and beta chains were amplified apart. The V gene lost 4 bases and the J gene lost 2 bases, with 9 bases spanning the gap. The CDR3 spans 15 residues. Germline lookup yields CDR1 SEHNR and CDR2 FQNEAQ (reference sequence). In this sample, this clonotype turned up a few times. Its antigen is still unknown. Two oligonucleotides, mixed equimolar, formed the beta constant-region primer covering TRBC1 and TRBC2. Nested alpha and beta constant-region primers with the SP2 primer drove four PCR rounds on ligated cDNA. TCRdb used MiXCR to reprocess the UMI-ligation and nested PCR reads, holding one entry per CDR3 protein. The sample contains roughly 140,000 distinct CDR3 sequences, approximately 21% of which appear only once.

This TCR was sampled from a human donor in good health. Sample: naive CD8+ T cells from blood. The chain carries TRBV7-9 and TRBJ2-6; D is uncertain. In DNA form, the CDR3 reads TGTGCCAGCAGCTCCGCGGACGCTGGGGCCAACGTCCTGACTTTC. The encoded protein is CASSSADAGANVLTF.